The sequence of this TCR beta chain was determined in a study of blood T cells in healthy people across ages. General study findings and limits: Compared with aged donors, long-lived donors showed fewer expanded clones, suggesting selection.

Concerning this clonotype itself: Its antigen is not identified.

Trimming removed 6 bases from V and 8 bases from J; junction bases left unmatched: 6. The CDR3 spans 14 residues. The sample, 7.5 to 10 milliliters of peripheral blood, was drawn from each donor. It was with a sample-barcoded 5' primer and a J-beta primer mix that a second PCR of roughly 7 to 11 cycles was run. MiXCR, run by TCRdb on the 5' RACE reads, gives a single entry per CDR3 protein. The data show roughly 1.7 million distinct CDR3 sequences, about 31% seen once. V and J are TRBV12-3 or TRBV12-4 and TRBJ2-1; 11 positions match TRBD2. Sequencing was performed on blood. The receptor's source is a woman under 40 in good health. The CDR3 region is CASRGLADNDEQFF. CDR3 bases: TGTGCCAGCAGGGGACTAGCGGACAACGATGAGCAGTTCTTC.